This is a list of T cell receptor beta chains from one sample in a study of control samples from healthy donors and cancer patients. Only in-frame clones appear in the TCRdb table, and some are missing; sequencing was by immunoSEQ multiplex PCR. The sample has 200,000 or so clones, about 95% seen once. Sequencing was carried out using blood. These receptors were obtained from a man in his fifties or sixties in good health. CDR3s include the opening cysteine and the closing phenylalanine or tryptophan. The order of the fields is V gene, D gene, CDR3 protein. The D gene is left open where the match is weak.

V: TRBV5-1
D: TRBD2
CDR3: CASSAGGSGESYEQYF

V: TRBV7-2
D: .
CDR3: CASSLQGGVVTEAFF

V: TRBV5-1
D: TRBD1
CDR3: CASSTGTVANYGYTF

V: TRBV7-9
D: .
CDR3: CASSLDQAPNYGYTF

V: TRBV6-2/TRBV6-3
D: .
CDR3: CASSKRRPVADTQYF

V: TRBV6-2/TRBV6-3
D: .
CDR3: CASSYSGGNTIYF

V: TRBV5-1
D: .
CDR3: CASSFVSDSGANVLTF

V: TRBV6-2/TRBV6-3
D: TRBD2
CDR3: CASSYSIQERGLIPAEQYF

V: TRBV6-5
D: .
CDR3: CASYPDNNPNYGYTF

V: TRBV5-1
D: .
CDR3: CASSFGETQYF

V: TRBV7-2
D: .
CDR3: CASSLVLAKNIQYF

V: TRBV5-5
D: .
CDR3: CASSLHIRGLEPQHF

V: TRBV7-2
D: TRBD1
CDR3: CASSLQGASSNQPQHF

V: TRBV5-1
D: .
CDR3: CASSLEGQGNYGYTF

V: TRBV6-5
D: .
CDR3: CASSRQEVQTFF

V: TRBV11-2
D: .
CDR3: CASSPRPGGNTEAFF

V: TRBV3-1/TRBV3-2
D: .
CDR3: CASSPAGTLNQPQHF

V: TRBV12-5
D: TRBD1
CDR3: CASAFPGQELGDTQYF

V: TRBV5-1
D: .
CDR3: CASSSEGGYGTEAFF

V: TRBV27
D: TRBD1
CDR3: CASSLSPGTGEPYNYGYTF

V: TRBV5-1
D: .
CDR3: CASSSFGNTEAFF

V: TRBV7-6
D: .
CDR3: CASSLASRWSTAGNTIYF